This T cell receptor (beta chain) was obtained from a study of CD8 T cells in ankylosing spondylitis. Germline CDR1 and CDR2: SGHAT and FQNNGV. The CDR3 is 15 residues long. Trimming took 9 bases from V and 3 from J; bases not matched to a gene: 11. Quantitative 5'-RACE with molecular barcodes generated TCR beta libraries. MiXCR, run by TCRdb on the 5' RACE reads, gives a single entry per CDR3 protein. The sample consists of over 600,000 distinct CDR3 sequences, 15% to 20% of them appearing once. Overall study results and limits: CD8+ by phenotype, disease-linked clones were relatively rare in peripheral blood. Ankylosing spondylitis blood appeared to be characterized by a TCR beta motif of eight highly homologous variants.

For this clonotype: What it binds is unknown.

V is TRBV11-2 and J is TRBJ1-5, with 7 positions matching TRBD1. The clonotype comes from a male donor with ankylosing spondylitis. The sample taken for sequencing was blood, either unsorted or a sorted T cell fraction (not recorded which). CDR3 sequence reads: CARANRDRANQPQHF. The CDR3, as DNA: TGTGCCAGGGCCAACCGAGACAGGGCCAATCAGCCCCAGCATTTT.